This T cell receptor beta chain was captured by sequencing in a study of CD8 T cells in ankylosing spondylitis. General observations from the study: The authors reported significant enrichment of disease-linked clones in matched ankylosing spondylitis synovial fluid. Relatively scarce in peripheral blood, disease-linked clones were CD8+. Reactive arthritis synovial fluid and blood were previously reported to contain some motif variants.

Looked up from germline, CDR1 is KGHSH and CDR2 is LQKENI. This CDR3 spans 13 amino acids. Deletions cut 4 bases from V and 5 bases from J, with 11 bases between. TCRdb re-called the 5' RACE reads with MiXCR, one entry per CDR3 protein. The sample records about 200,000 distinct CDR3 sequences, roughly 24% being singletons. This clonotype was observed a few times. Antigen specificity is unknown. What was sequenced was blood, either unsorted or a sorted T cell fraction (not recorded which). This TCR came from a male donor with ankylosing spondylitis or in good health (not recorded which). The chain links TRBV18 to TRBJ1-1; D remains ambiguous. The CDR3 is CASSLDGETEAFF. In DNA, the CDR3 is TGTGCCAGCTCACTCGACGGGGAGACTGAAGCTTTCTTT. The full variable domain, with the rest looked up from reference TRBV18 and TRBJ1-1, is NAGVMQNPRHLVRRRGQEARLRCSPMKGHSHVYWYRQLPEEGLKFMVYLQKENIIDESGMPKERFSAEFPKEGPSILRIQQVVRGDSAAYFCASSLDGETEAFFGQGTRLTVV.